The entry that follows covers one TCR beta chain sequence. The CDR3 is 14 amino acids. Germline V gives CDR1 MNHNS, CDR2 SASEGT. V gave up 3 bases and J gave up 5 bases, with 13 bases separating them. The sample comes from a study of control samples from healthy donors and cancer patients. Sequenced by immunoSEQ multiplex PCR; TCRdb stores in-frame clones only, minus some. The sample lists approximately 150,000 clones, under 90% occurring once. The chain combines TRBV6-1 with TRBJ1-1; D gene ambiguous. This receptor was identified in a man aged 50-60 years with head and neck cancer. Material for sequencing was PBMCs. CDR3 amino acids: CASSEFEERTEAFF. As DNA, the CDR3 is TGTGCCAGCAGTGAGTTTGAGGAACGGACTGAAGCTTTCTTT.